The 2 T cell receptor beta chains given below trace back to one sample, sequenced in a study of OX40 agonist ivuxolimab in advanced cancers. The repertoire was sequenced with immunoSEQ multiplex PCR; TCRdb's copy has only in-frame clones and lacks some. This table holds about 97,000 clones, about 90% found once. The sequencing used CD4+ or CD8+ T cells sorted from blood, collected in a trial of the OX40 agonist ivuxolimab. The receptors here all came from an adult with an advanced solid tumor such as melanoma, head and neck, liver or kidney cancer.

The chain recombines TRBV5-1 with TRBJ1-2; possibly TRBD1 for D (6 bases). The V gene's germline CDR1 is SGHRS and CDR2 YFSETQ. The germline V and J ends were trimmed by 0 bases and 8 bases, with 14 bases remaining between them. The CDR3 loop spans 14 amino acids. The CDR3 bases are TGCGCCAGCAGCTTGGATACAGGGATAAGCGGCTACACCTTC. Its translation is CASSLDTGISGYTF. Looking up the rest from reference TRBV5-1 and TRBJ1-2 gives the full variable domain: KAGVTQTPRYLIKTRGQQVTLSCSPISGHRSVSWYQQTPGQGLQFLFEYFSETQRNKGNFPGRFSGRQFSNSRSEMNVSTLELGDSALYLCASSLDTGISGYTFGSGTRLTVV.

The chain is built from TRBV18 and TRBJ1-1; D not certain. The CDR3 is 12 amino acids. The germline V and J ends were trimmed by 2 bases and 5 bases, with 6 bases remaining between them. The germline V gene has CDR1 KGHSH and CDR2 LQKENI. The CDR3 DNA reads TGTGCCAGCTCACCATCATCAACTGAAGCTTTCTTT. Translating it yields CASSPSSTEAFF.